This TCR beta chain was found in a study of cytomegalovirus exposure and HLA in healthy donors. On this clone itself: Its antigen is unidentified.

Points from the study as a whole: Immune exposure data for these donors was limited to CMV serostatus. Most subjects had HLA-A and HLA-B alleles reportedly predicted accurately by TCR beta sequences. A missense variant in DCLRE1C was later tied to TCR beta V- and J-gene trimming.

The primer mix had 60 Vbeta and 13 Jbeta primers. Clones were sequenced by immunoSEQ multiplex PCR, and TCRdb holds only the in-frame ones, with some missing. Of around 100,000 clones in the sample, less than 80% were seen once. Healthy bone marrow donors made up the donor group. The sequence derives from a woman in her thirties or forties in good health and CMV-seropositive. The material sequenced was PBMCs.

CDR3 DNA sequence: TGTGCCACCAGCCGGACAGGGGGGTACTACAATGAGCAGTTCTTC. Amino acid sequence: CATSRTGGYYNEQFF. The chain joins TRBV15 to TRBJ2-1, with TRBD1 matching over 10 bases. The CDR3 is 15 amino acids. Germline CDR1 and CDR2: LNHNV and YYDKDF (reference sequence). Losses at the gene ends were 5 bases for V and 3 bases for J; bases not matched to a gene: 4.